This TCR beta chain was observed in a study of cytomegalovirus exposure and HLA in healthy donors. As to this clone: Its antigen remains unknown.

With 60 Vbeta and 13 Jbeta primers, the PCR was carried out. Original analysis: Roughly 11 million shared chains were among approximately 87 million unique TCR beta chains counted in a later analysis. Repertoires were generated with immunoSEQ multiplex PCR, while TCRdb's copy carries only in-frame clones and drops some. Clone size and V and J calls were adopted from that table, with D and trimming inferred from the DNA. The top ten hold about 1.8% of the sample, which has fewer than 250,000 clones, approximately 85% seen once. Regarding the study as a whole: Among TCR beta chains, those listed as cytomegalovirus-associated numbered over 150. Cytomegalovirus status was reportedly diagnosed by the classifier with high sensitivity and specificity.

V lost 1 base and J lost 1; bases outside the gene matches: 0. CDR1 is SEHNR and CDR2 is FQNEAQ in the germline V gene (reference sequence). This CDR3 has 15 amino acids. Sample: PBMCs. This sequence was found in a man aged 18 to 29 in good health and CMV-seronegative. The V call is TRBV7-9, the J call TRBJ2-3, with 9 bases that match TRBD1. The CDR3 sequence is CASSLGQGGTDTQYF. The CDR3 region has the DNA TGTGCCAGCAGCTTAGGACAGGGGGGCACAGATACGCAGTATTTT.